This TCR beta chain is drawn from a study of PD-L1 blockade in urothelial cancer. On the study more broadly: A median roughly 130,000 T cells were found in blood samples.

The germline CDR1 and CDR2 sequences are SGHRS and YFSETQ. This CDR3 is 15 amino acids long. V lost 2 bases and J 5 bases, leaving 17 bases between the germline ends. The time point denotes: pretreatment peripheral blood. Some clones are missing from TCRdb's copy, which holds only in-frame ones; the method was immunoSEQ multiplex PCR. The sample comprises about 56,000 clones, roughly 87% of which are singletons, and 15% to 18% rests with the top ten. The chain couples TRBV5-1 to TRBJ2-7; a possible D gene is TRBD2 (5 bases). This sample comprised PBMCs, obtained around atezolizumab (anti-PD-L1) treatment. The TCR comes from an older man with urothelial cancer. CDR3 nucleotide sequence: TGCGCCAGCAGCTTCATCGGGGTTCTTATCAACGAGCAGTACTTC. Translation: CASSFIGVLINEQYF.